Below, 14 T cell receptor beta chains from the same sample are listed, as sequenced in a study of T cell responses to AZD1222 COVID-19 vaccine. This table comes from immunoSEQ multiplex PCR, and its TCRdb copy is limited to in-frame clones, with some not included. The table lists 150,000 to 200,000 clones, 90% to 95% of them singletons. Source: peripheral blood, taken 28 days after the second dose of the MenACWY control vaccine. Every receptor here comes from an adult who received the MenACWY meningococcal vaccine as a control.

The chain links TRBV2 to TRBJ2-3; 9 positions agree with TRBD2. Looked up from germline, CDR1 is SNHLY and CDR2 is FYNNEI. The CDR3 loop spans 14 amino acids. V dropped 8 bases and J dropped 5; count of bases not matched to a gene: 8. The CDR3 loop reads CASGPGLAIDTQYF. The CDR3 nucleotides read TGTGCCAGCGGCCCAGGACTAGCGATAGATACGCAGTATTTT. Full variable domain (outside the CDR3, taken from reference TRBV2 and TRBJ2-3): EPEVTQTPSHQVTQMGQEVILRCVPISNHLYFYWYRQILGQKVEFLVSFYNNEISEKSEIFDDQFSVERPDGSNFTLKIRSTKLEDSAMYFCASGPGLAIDTQYFGPGTRLTVL.

The rearrangement links TRBV3-1 (or the pseudogene TRBV3-2) to TRBJ1-1; possible D gene TRBD1, 6 bases. The V end lost 4 bases, the J end lost 0 bases, and 15 bases lay between the germline ends. This CDR3 comprises 16 residues. Germline CDR1 and CDR2: LGHDT and YNNKEL (reference sequence). Here the CDR3 reads CASSPLRGRVNTEAFF. The CDR3 bases are TGTGCCAGCAGCCCCCTTCGGGGGCGGGTGAACACTGAAGCTTTCTTT.

This sequence joins TRBV29-1 and TRBJ2-3, with a weak D call TRBD1 (5 bases). CDR1 is SQVTM and CDR2 is ANQGSEA in the germline V gene. This CDR3 has 13 residues. V was shortened by 3 bases and J by 13 bases, with 20 bases between the two germline ends. The CDR3: CSVEGLGKSFEYF. Written as DNA, the CDR3 is TGCAGCGTTGAGGGGCTGGGGAAATCTTTTGAGTATTTT.

This clone was seen once. The CDR3 reads CASGGRGPGELFF. The DNA for the CDR3 is TGTGCCAGCGGGGGAAGGGGGCCCGGGGAGCTGTTTTTT. The chain joins TRBV25-1 to TRBJ2-2; 7 bases agree with TRBD1. This CDR3 region has 13 residues. The germline gives CDR1 MGHDK, CDR2 SYGVNS. Trimming at V came to 8 bases and at J to 6 bases, leaving 6 bases not matched to a gene.

This chain links TRBV7-8 with TRBJ1-6; D perhaps matches TRBD1 (5 bases). V dropped 1 base and J dropped 10 bases, with 11 bases sitting between them. Per the germline V gene, CDR1 is SGHVS and CDR2 is FQNEAQ. The CDR3 extends over 14 amino acids. In DNA, the CDR3 is TGTGCCAGCAGCTTAGAGGGGTACCTATCACCCCTCCACTTT. Protein: CASSLEGYLSPLHF.

This chain joins TRBV15 and TRBJ2-2; D is possibly TRBD1 or TRBD2 (5 bases each). Germline CDR1 is LNHNV and CDR2 is YYDKDF (reference sequence). Trimming took 3 bases from V and 4 from J, leaving 12 bases between them. This CDR3 contains 15 residues. The CDR3: CATSSHGTGTGELFF. In DNA, the CDR3 is TGTGCCACCAGCAGCCACGGGACGGGCACCGGGGAGCTGTTTTTT.

The chain couples TRBV29-1 to TRBJ1-2; TRBD1 is a possible D gene (6 bases). Germline lookup yields CDR1 SQVTM and CDR2 ANQGSEA. V lost 6 bases and J 1 base, leaving 12 bases between the germline ends. The CDR3 totals 13 residues. CDR3 sequence reads: CSVGTPSNYGYTF. In DNA, the CDR3 is TGCAGCGTCGGGACACCCAGTAACTATGGCTACACCTTC.

The V and J genes are TRBV7-9 and TRBJ2-1; perhaps D is TRBD1 or TRBD2 (7 bases each). The CDR3 runs 14 residues. Trimming pared 1 base from V and 7 bases from J, leaving 11 bases between. Germline loops: CDR1 SEHNR, CDR2 FQNEAQ (reference sequence). As DNA, the CDR3 is TGTGCCAGCAGCTTAGTTCAGGGGGGGAATGAGCAGTTCTTC. Residues: CASSLVQGGNEQFF.

This chain links TRBV19 with TRBJ1-1; D unclear. The CDR3 is 16 residues long. The V gene lost 1 base and the J gene lost 0 bases, with 12 bases spanning the gap. The germline CDR1 and CDR2 sequences are LNHDA and SQIVND (reference sequence). CDR3 nucleotide sequence: TGTGCCAGTAGTATAGGTTCGGGGTACCTGAACACTGAAGCTTTCTTT. Amino acid sequence: CASSIGSGYLNTEAFF.

This clone was detected only a few times. This chain uses TRBV6-5 with TRBJ2-3; D is perhaps TRBD1 (5 bases). Germline CDR1 reads MNHEY; CDR2 reads SVGAGI. The CDR3 loop spans 13 amino acids. The V and J ends lost 8 bases and 2 bases respectively, with 11 bases between them. The CDR3 region has the DNA TGTGCCAGCTACGACAGACTCACAGATACGCAGTATTTT. It is translated as CASYDRLTDTQYF.

The J gene is TRBJ1-1, the V gene TRBV12-3 or TRBV12-4; D not certain. This CDR3 spans 11 amino acids. The V end lost 10 bases, the J end lost 7 bases, and 13 bases lay between the germline ends. The CDR3 bases are TGTGCCACCGGAACACGGGGTGAAGCTTTCTTT. Its protein is CATGTRGEAFF.

The chain couples TRBV7-9 to TRBJ2-7; the D call may be TRBD1 or TRBD2 (5 bases each). The V end was cut by 4 bases, the J end by 2 bases, with 9 bases between. CDR1 is SEHNR, CDR2 FQNEAQ, per germline (reference sequence). The CDR3 consists of 13 residues. This CDR3 is CASSSGRTYEQYF. In DNA, the CDR3 is TGTGCCAGCAGCTCGGGGCGAACCTACGAGCAGTACTTC.

The V gene is TRBV3-1 (or the pseudogene TRBV3-2), the J gene TRBJ2-3, with 8 bases identical to TRBD2. In germline, CDR1 is LGHDT, CDR2 YNNKEL (reference sequence). This CDR3 region has 14 residues. V was pared by 7 bases and J by 3 bases, with 6 bases of the junction left unmatched. The CDR3 bases are TGTGCCAGCAAGCGGAGCGGGAGTACAGATACGCAGTATTTT. The encoded protein is CASKRSGSTDTQYF.

The V and J genes are TRBV2 and TRBJ2-5; possible D gene TRBD2, 6 bases. Per the germline V gene, CDR1 is SNHLY and CDR2 is FYNNEI. The CDR3 sequence is 14 residues long. Trimming stripped 2 bases from V and 4 bases from J, with 11 bases between. CDR3 region: CASSENFSGETQYF. As DNA, the CDR3 is TGTGCCAGCAGTGAAAACTTTAGCGGAGAGACCCAGTACTTC.